This T cell receptor beta chain is from a study of cytomegalovirus exposure and HLA in healthy donors. Overall study findings and caveats: There were some V segments, including TRBV6-2 and TRBV6-3, excluded as indistinguishable. Equally common other TCR beta chains were less clonally expanded than HLA-associated ones, a later analysis found. Analysis performed later found under 20,000 TCR beta sequences associated with HLA alleles at 0.05 false discovery rate.

13 Jbeta primers and 60 Vbeta primers were used for the PCR. Profiling relied on immunoSEQ multiplex PCR, and the TCRdb table lists in-frame clones only, not all of them. The sample lists about 200,000 clones; 65% to 85% were seen once. The CDR3 contains 16 residues. Germline CDR1 SGDLS, CDR2 YYNGEE. Trimming took 4 bases from V and 2 from J, leaving 16 bases between them. Concerning this clone: The antigen is unknown.

The TCR was taken from a boy younger than 10 in good health and CMV-seronegative. Input material: PBMCs. The gene calls are TRBV9 and TRBJ1-5; no definite D call. The CDR3 reads CASSKGAGEGNQPQHF. The CDR3 DNA reads as TGTGCCAGCAGCAAAGGTGCCGGGGAGGGCAATCAGCCCCAGCATTTT.